This T cell receptor beta chain is drawn from a study of OX40 agonist ivuxolimab in advanced cancers. Study at large: Dosing consisted of intravenous ivuxolimab at 0.01 to 10 mg/kg every 2 weeks. Earlier treatment with anti-PD-1, anti-PD-L1 or anti-CTLA-4 was permitted, and less than 50% had received some.

Trimming stripped 0 bases from V and 1 base from J, with 13 bases between. The germline CDR1 and CDR2 sequences are MNHEY and SVGAGI. This CDR3 region has 16 residues. The protocol was immunoSEQ multiplex PCR, while the TCRdb copy is restricted to in-frame clones and leaves out a portion. This table holds tens of thousands of clones, approximately 89% found once. Individuals having autoimmune disease history or systemic immunosuppression were not enrolled. Sampled blood was obtained at baseline, cycle 4 day 1, and cycle 7 day 1. The source of this sequence is an adult with an advanced solid tumor such as melanoma, head and neck, liver or kidney cancer. Sample: CD4+ or CD8+ T cells sorted from blood, taken in a trial of the OX40 agonist ivuxolimab. The chain links TRBV6-5 to TRBJ2-7, with D maybe TRBD2 (6 bases). Here the CDR3 DNA reads TGTGCCAGCAGTTACTCAGGCCAGGGAGGATCCTACGAGCAGTACTTC. This encodes CASSYSGQGGSYEQYF.